These 15 T cell receptor beta chains were all obtained from the same sample, sequenced in a study of breast tumors, draining lymph nodes, adjacent tissues. TCRdb redid the calling of the multiplex PCR reads with MiXCR, one entry per CDR3 protein. The data contain some 22,000 distinct CDR3 sequences, roughly 40% of them singletons. The source material was breast tumor tissue. Receptor source: a female donor with breast cancer. Some clones in this sample may be carry-over from other donors' samples.

This clonotype was found many times. The rearrangement joins TRBV20-1 to TRBJ1-5; D unclear. The CDR3 length is 13 residues. Germline V gene lookup returns CDR1 DFQATT and CDR2 SNEGSKA (reference sequence). The V and J ends lost 2 bases and 0 bases respectively, with 5 bases between them. The CDR3 sequence is CSARPDSNQPQHF. In DNA form, the CDR3 reads TGCAGTGCTAGACCAGATAGCAATCAGCCCCAGCATTTT.

This clonotype counts as medium-sized. The chain couples TRBV7-3 to TRBJ2-7; D is unclear. The germline gives CDR1 SGHTA, CDR2 FQGTGA. V lost 6 bases, J lost 1 base, and 16 bases lay in between. CDR3 length: 15 residues. The CDR3 sequence: CASSSTTLSSYEQYF. CDR3 DNA sequence: TGTGCCAGCAGTTCGACGACACTTTCTTCCTACGAGCAGTACTTC.

This clonotype is classed as large. The chain uses TRBV5-1 and TRBJ2-3, with 8 bases lining up with TRBD1. The CDR3 covers 15 residues. The V and J ends lost 5 bases and 4 bases, in that order; junction bases with no gene match: 9. CDR1 and CDR2 from the germline V gene are SGHRS and YFSETQ. The CDR3 DNA reads as TGCGCCAGCAGAGGGGCGACAGGGGTGGCAGATACGCAGTATTTT. Its protein product is CASRGATGVADTQYF. Based on the CDR3 plus reference TRBV5-1 and TRBJ2-3, the full variable domain is KAGVTQTPRYLIKTRGQQVTLSCSPISGHRSVSWYQQTPGQGLQFLFEYFSETQRNKGNFPGRFSGRQFSNSRSEMNVSTLELGDSALYLCASRGATGVADTQYFGPGTRLTVL.

There are many counts of this clonotype. CDR3 nucleotides: TGTGCCAGTACCCCAGCGGGGGCCTACACAGATACGCAGTATTTT. Its translation is CASTPAGAYTDTQYF. The rearrangement links TRBV19 to TRBJ2-3; TRBD2 matches 8 bases. With 7 bases clipped from V and 2 bases from J, the junction kept 8 bases outside the gene matches. The germline gives CDR1 LNHDA, CDR2 SQIVND (reference sequence). The CDR3 consists of 15 residues.

The chain has TRBV19 and TRBJ1-2, with a possible D match to TRBD1 (6 bases). CDR1 and CDR2 from the germline V gene are LNHDA and SQIVND (reference sequence). CDR3 length equals 16 residues. V was trimmed by 5 bases and J by 6 bases, leaving 22 bases between them. The CDR3 region has the DNA TGTGCCAGTAGTCCCCAAGGGGGGGGAGAGGGAAATGGCTACACCTTC. It codes for CASSPQGGGEGNGYTF.

V usage is TRBV6-1 and J usage is TRBJ2-5, with a weak D call TRBD1 (5 bases). V lost 2 bases and J lost 7, with 17 bases in between. The CDR3 extends over 15 amino acids. Germline CDR1 MNHNS, CDR2 SASEGT. The CDR3: CASSEQGTFLGTQYF. The CDR3, as DNA: TGTGCCAGCAGTGAACAGGGCACTTTCCTAGGGACCCAGTACTTC.

This clonotype was observed at least ten times. The chain couples TRBV12-3 or TRBV12-4 to TRBJ2-5, with 9 bases aligning to TRBD2. This CDR3 contains 15 residues. V lost 3 bases, J lost 2 bases, and 4 bases stayed unmatched. CDR3 loop: CASSLARGGQETQYF. The DNA for the CDR3 is TGTGCCAGCAGTTTGGCGCGGGGGGGGCAAGAGACCCAGTACTTC.

This clonotype was found a few times. This chain uses TRBV28 with TRBJ2-7; 11 nucleotides agree with TRBD2. Trimming at V came to 5 bases and at J to 12 bases, leaving 15 bases not matched to a gene. Germline V gene data show CDR1 as MDHEN and CDR2 as SYDVKM. This CDR3 has 15 amino acids. The chain's CDR3 is CASSPTSGSSQAGYF. The DNA for the CDR3 is TGTGCCAGCAGTCCTACTAGCGGGAGCTCACAGGCGGGGTACTTC. Using reference TRBV28 and TRBJ2-7 for the parts outside the CDR3, the full variable domain is DVKVTQSSRYLVKRTGEKVFLECVQDMDHENMFWYRQDPGLGLRLIYFSYDVKMKEKGDIPEGYSVSREKKERFSLILESASTNQTSMYLCASSPTSGSSQAGYFGPGTRLTVT.

This clonotype was detected only a few times. The chain combines TRBV18 with TRBJ1-2; 7 bases are shared with TRBD1. With V trimmed by 0 bases and J by 8 bases, 12 bases remained unmatched. The length of the CDR3 is 16 residues. Germline lookup yields CDR1 KGHSH and CDR2 LQKENI. CDR3 nucleotides: TGTGCCAGCTCACCACCGGAGGGGACAGCGTCAGGGGGCTACACCTTC. It encodes CASSPPEGTASGGYTF.

This chain joins TRBV29-1 and TRBJ2-3, with 14 positions matching TRBD2. Trimming at V came to 8 bases and at J to 5 bases, leaving 6 bases not matched to a gene. Germline loops: CDR1 SQVTM, CDR2 ANQGSEA. The CDR3 is 14 residues long. The CDR3 is CSIRTSGRKDTQYF. CDR3 bases: TGCAGCATCCGGACTAGCGGGAGGAAAGATACGCAGTATTTT.

This clonotype was observed many times. J is TRBJ2-7 and V is TRBV7-9; D assignment may be TRBD1 or TRBD2 (5 bases each). CDR1 SEHNR and CDR2 FQNEAQ come from the germline V gene (reference sequence). Between the trimmed V and J ends, which lost 4 bases and 3 bases, there was a span of 25 bases. CDR3 length equals 18 residues. CDR3 nucleotide sequence: TGTGCCAGCAGCTCCGGGTTCCGGGGCGCCTTCCCAATCTACGAGCAGTACTTC. Translating gives CASSSGFRGAFPIYEQYF.

This clonotype has at least ten counts. This chain uses TRBV7-8 with TRBJ2-2; 7 bases align to TRBD1. The CDR3 consists of 15 residues. Germline V gives CDR1 SGHVS, CDR2 FQNEAQ. V was clipped by 5 bases and J by 1 base; unmatched bases: 4. CDR3 amino acids: CASSRRDRNTGELFF. In DNA form, the CDR3 reads TGTGCCAGCAGCCGCCGGGACAGGAACACCGGGGAGCTGTTTTTT.

This clonotype was counted ten times or more. This chain uses TRBV10-1 with TRBJ2-5, with D possibly being TRBD1 or TRBD2 (5 bases each). Germline loops: CDR1 WNHNN, CDR2 SYGVQD (reference sequence). The length of the CDR3 is 17 residues. V lost 6 bases and J 3 bases, leaving 23 bases between the germline ends. CDR3 protein: CASSGVTGTTSKETQYF. Here the CDR3 DNA reads TGCGCCAGCAGCGGTGTAACCGGGACCACGTCTAAAGAGACCCAGTACTTC.

Ten or more counts support this clonotype. The chain uses TRBV4-1 and TRBJ2-1; D not resolved. V dropped 0 bases and J dropped 4 bases, with 13 bases sitting between them. The germline V gene encodes CDR1 MGHRA and CDR2 YSYEKL. CDR3 length: 16 residues. This chain's CDR3 is CASSQDNAYVYNEQFF. The CDR3 region has the DNA TGCGCCAGCAGCCAAGATAACGCGTACGTATACAATGAGCAGTTCTTC.

This clonotype has more than one count but fewer than ten. The rearrangement uses TRBV20-1 and TRBJ1-4, with D perhaps matching TRBD1 (6 bases). Germline CDR1 is DFQATT and CDR2 is SNEGSKA (reference sequence). The CDR3 runs 15 residues. Trimming took 0 bases from V and 10 from J, leaving 18 bases between them. The DNA for the CDR3 is TGCAGTGCTAGAGATCATGGGGGCCCTGAGGGAAAACTGTTTTTT. It yields the protein CSARDHGGPEGKLFF.